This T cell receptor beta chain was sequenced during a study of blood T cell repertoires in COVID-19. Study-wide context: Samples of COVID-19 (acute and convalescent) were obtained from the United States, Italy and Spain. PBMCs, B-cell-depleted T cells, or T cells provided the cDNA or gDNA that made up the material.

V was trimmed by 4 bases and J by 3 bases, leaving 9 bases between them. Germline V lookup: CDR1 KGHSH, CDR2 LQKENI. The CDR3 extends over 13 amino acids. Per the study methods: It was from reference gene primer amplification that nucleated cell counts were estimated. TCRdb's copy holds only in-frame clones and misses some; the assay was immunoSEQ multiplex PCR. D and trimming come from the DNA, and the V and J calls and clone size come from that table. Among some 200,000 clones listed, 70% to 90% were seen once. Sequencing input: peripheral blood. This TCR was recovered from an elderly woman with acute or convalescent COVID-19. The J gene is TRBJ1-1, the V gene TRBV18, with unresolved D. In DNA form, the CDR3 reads TGTGCCAGCTCACTTTCCCTCGACACTGAAGCTTTCTTT. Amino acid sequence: CASSLSLDTEAFF.